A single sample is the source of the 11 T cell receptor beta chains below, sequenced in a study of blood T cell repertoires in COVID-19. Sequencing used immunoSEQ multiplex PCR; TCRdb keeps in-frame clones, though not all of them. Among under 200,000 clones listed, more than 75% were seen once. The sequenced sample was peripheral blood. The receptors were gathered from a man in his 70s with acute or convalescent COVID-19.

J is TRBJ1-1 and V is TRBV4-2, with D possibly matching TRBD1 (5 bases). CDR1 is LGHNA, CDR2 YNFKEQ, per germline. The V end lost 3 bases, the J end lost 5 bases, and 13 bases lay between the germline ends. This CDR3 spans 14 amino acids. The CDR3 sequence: CASSQPRAGTEAFF. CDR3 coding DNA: TGTGCCAGCAGCCAGCCTAGGGCAGGGACTGAAGCTTTCTTT.

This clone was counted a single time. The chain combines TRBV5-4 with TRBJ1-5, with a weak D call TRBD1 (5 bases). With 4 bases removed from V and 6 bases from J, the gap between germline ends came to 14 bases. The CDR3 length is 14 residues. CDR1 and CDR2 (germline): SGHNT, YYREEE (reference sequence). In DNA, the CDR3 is TGTGCCAGCAGCCGGAATGGGGGGAGTCAGCCCCAGCATTTT. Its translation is CASSRNGGSQPQHF.

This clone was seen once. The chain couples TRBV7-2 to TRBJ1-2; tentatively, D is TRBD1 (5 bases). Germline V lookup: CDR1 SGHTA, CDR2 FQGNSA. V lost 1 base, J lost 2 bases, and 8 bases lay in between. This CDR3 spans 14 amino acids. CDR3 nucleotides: TGTGCCAGCAGCTTAGAATCAGGGAACTATGGCTACACCTTC. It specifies CASSLESGNYGYTF.

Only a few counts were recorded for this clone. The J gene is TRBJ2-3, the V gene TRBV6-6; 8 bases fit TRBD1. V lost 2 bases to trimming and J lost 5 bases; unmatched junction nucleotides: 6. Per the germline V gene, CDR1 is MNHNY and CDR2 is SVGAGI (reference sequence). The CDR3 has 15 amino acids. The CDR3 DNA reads TGTGCCAGCAGTTACGTCGGACAGGGAGGAGATACGCAGTATTTT. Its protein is CASSYVGQGGDTQYF.

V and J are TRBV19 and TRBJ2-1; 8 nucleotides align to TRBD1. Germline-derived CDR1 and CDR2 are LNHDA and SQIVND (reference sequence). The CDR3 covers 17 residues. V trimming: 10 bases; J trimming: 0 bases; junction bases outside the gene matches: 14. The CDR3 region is CATHPWGQESSYNEQFF. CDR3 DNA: TGTGCCACCCATCCCTGGGGACAGGAAAGCTCCTACAATGAGCAGTTCTTC.

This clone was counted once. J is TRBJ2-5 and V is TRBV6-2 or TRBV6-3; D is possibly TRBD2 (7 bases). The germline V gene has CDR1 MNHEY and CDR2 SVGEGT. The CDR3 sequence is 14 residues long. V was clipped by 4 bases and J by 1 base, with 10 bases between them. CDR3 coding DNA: TGTGCCAGCAGTTCAAGGGGGGGCCAAGAGACCCAGTACTTC. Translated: CASSSRGGQETQYF.

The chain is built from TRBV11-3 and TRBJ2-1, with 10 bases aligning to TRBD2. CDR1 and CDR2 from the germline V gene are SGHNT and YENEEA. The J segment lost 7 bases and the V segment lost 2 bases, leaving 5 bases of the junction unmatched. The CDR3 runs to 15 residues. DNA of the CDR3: TGTGCCAGCAGCTTACTAGCGGGAGATAAAAATGAGCAGTTCTTC. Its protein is CASSLLAGDKNEQFF.

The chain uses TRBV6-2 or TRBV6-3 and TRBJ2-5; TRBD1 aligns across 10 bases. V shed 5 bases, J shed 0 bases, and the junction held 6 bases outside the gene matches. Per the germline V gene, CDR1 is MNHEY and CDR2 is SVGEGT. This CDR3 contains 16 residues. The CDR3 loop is CASSPRDRGNQETQYF. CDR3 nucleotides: TGTGCCAGCAGTCCCCGGGACAGGGGTAACCAAGAGACCCAGTACTTC.

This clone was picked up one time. The CDR3 sequence is CSATEVGELFF. The CDR3 nucleotides are TGCAGTGCAACCGAGGTGGGGGAGCTGTTTTTT. The gene calls are TRBV20-1 and TRBJ2-2, with unresolved D. Trimming stripped 6 bases from V and 8 bases from J, with 10 bases between. CDR3 size: 11 residues. CDR1 is DFQATT, CDR2 SNEGSKA, per germline (reference sequence).

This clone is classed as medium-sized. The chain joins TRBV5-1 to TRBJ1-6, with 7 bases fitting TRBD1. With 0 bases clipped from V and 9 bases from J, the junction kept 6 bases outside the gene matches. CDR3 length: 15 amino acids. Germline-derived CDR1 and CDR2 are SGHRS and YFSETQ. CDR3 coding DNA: TGCGCCAGCAGCTTGGAAGGGGGCGCAGGTTCACCCCTCCACTTT. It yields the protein CASSLEGGAGSPLHF.

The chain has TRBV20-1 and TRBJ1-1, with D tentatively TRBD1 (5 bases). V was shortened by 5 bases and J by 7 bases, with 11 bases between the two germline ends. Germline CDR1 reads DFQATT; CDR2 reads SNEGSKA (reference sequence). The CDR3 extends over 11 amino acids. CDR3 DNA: TGCAGTGCTCTAGGACACGTTGAAGCTTTCTTT. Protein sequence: CSALGHVEAFF.